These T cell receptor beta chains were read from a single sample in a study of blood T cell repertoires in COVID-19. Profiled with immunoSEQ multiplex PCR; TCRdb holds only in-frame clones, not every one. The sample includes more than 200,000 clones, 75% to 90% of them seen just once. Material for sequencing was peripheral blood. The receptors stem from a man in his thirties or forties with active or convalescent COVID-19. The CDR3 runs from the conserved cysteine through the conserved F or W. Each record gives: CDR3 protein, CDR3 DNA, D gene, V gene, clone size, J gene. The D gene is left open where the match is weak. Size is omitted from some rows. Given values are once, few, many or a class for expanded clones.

CASGTGGSYEQYF,TGTGCCAGTGGGACAGGGGGCTCCTACGAGCAGTACTTC,TRBD1,TRBV12-3/TRBV12-4,-,TRBJ2-7
CASSPDRDRGHEQYF,TGTGCCAGCAGCCCGGACCGGGACAGGGGGCACGAGCAGTACTTC,TRBD1,TRBV11-2,-,TRBJ2-7
CASSIARGLEQYF,TGTGCCAGTAGTATCGCCAGGGGGCTTGAGCAGTACTTC,TRBD1,TRBV19,-,TRBJ2-7
CASSSSAGGYEQYF,TGTGCCAGCAGCTCCTCAGCGGGGGGCTACGAGCAGTACTTC,TRBD2,TRBV7-2,-,TRBJ2-7
CASSLATSGGWETQYF,TGTGCCAGCAGCTTAGCGACTAGCGGGGGGTGGGAGACCCAGTACTTC,TRBD2,TRBV3-1/TRBV3-2,-,TRBJ2-5
CASSQAPRGRLYNEQFF,TGTGCCAGCAGCCAAGCCCCCCGGGGGAGACTGTACAATGAGCAGTTCTTC,-,TRBV4-2,-,TRBJ2-1
CASSVGGQLDEAFF,TGTGCCAGCAGCGTAGGAGGACAACTCGACGAAGCTTTCTTT,-,TRBV9,-,TRBJ1-1
CASSSPGGGGAKDTQYF,TGTGCCAGCAGCAGCCCCGGGGGCGGGGGGGCAAAAGATACGCAGTATTTT,TRBD2,TRBV5-4,-,TRBJ2-3
CASSYGGLTTVDEQYF,TGTGCCAGCAGTTACGGTGGGCTAACCACCGTGGACGAGCAGTACTTC,-,TRBV6-5,-,TRBJ2-7
CASSFPAGGTRYNEQFF,TGTGCCAGCAGCTTCCCAGCGGGGGGGACGAGGTACAATGAGCAGTTCTTC,TRBD2,TRBV5-4,-,TRBJ2-1
CASSQPGQGADGYTF,TGTGCCAGCAGCCAACCAGGACAGGGGGCTGACGGCTACACCTTC,TRBD1,TRBV3-1/TRBV3-2,-,TRBJ1-2
CASSGYRFSSYNEQFF,TGTGCCAGCAGCGGTTATCGATTCAGCTCCTACAATGAGCAGTTCTTC,-,TRBV7-8,-,TRBJ2-1
CASSYLAGELFF,TGTGCCAGCAGCTACTTGGCCGGGGAGCTGTTTTTT,-,TRBV7-9,-,TRBJ2-2
CASSLGGVNNEQFF,TGTGCCAGCAGCTTGGGGGGCGTTAACAATGAGCAGTTCTTC,-,TRBV5-4,-,TRBJ2-1
CASSQDGIRGNNQPQHF,TGCGCCAGCAGCCAAGATGGGATACGGGGGAACAATCAGCCCCAGCATTTT,-,TRBV4-1,-,TRBJ1-5
CASSWDSSYEQYF,TGTGCCAGCAGTTGGGACAGCTCCTACGAGCAGTACTTC,TRBD1,TRBV12-3/TRBV12-4,-,TRBJ2-7
CASSEPLAGVETQYF,TGTGCCAGCAGCGAGCCACTAGCGGGGGTAGAGACCCAGTACTTC,TRBD2,TRBV25-1,-,TRBJ2-5
CASSYSRENTEAFF,TGTGCCAGCAGTTATTCAAGAGAGAACACTGAAGCTTTCTTT,-,TRBV6-2/TRBV6-3,-,TRBJ1-1
CATSRVSSGDAEKYF,TGTGCCACCAGCAGAGTTTCTAGCGGGGACGCGGAGAAGTACTTC,TRBD2,TRBV15,-,TRBJ2-7
CASSDGDRAIEAFF,TGTGCCAGCAGCGACGGGGACAGGGCCATTGAAGCTTTCTTT,TRBD1,TRBV9,-,TRBJ1-1
CASSAHRGEAFF,TGTGCCAGTAGTGCTCACAGGGGTGAAGCTTTCTTT,TRBD1,TRBV19,-,TRBJ1-1
CASSSRDRGTEQYF,TGTGCCAGCAGCTCCCGGGACAGGGGTACCGAGCAGTACTTC,TRBD1,TRBV5-6,once,TRBJ2-7
CASRMEQGIQETQYF,TGTGCCAGCAGGATGGAGCAGGGTATTCAAGAGACCCAGTACTTC,-,TRBV6-5,few,TRBJ2-5
CATSTNMGLSAAQYF,TGTGCCACCAGCACCAACATGGGACTATCAGCGGCCCAGTACTTC,TRBD2,TRBV15,-,TRBJ2-5
CASSQDFQGAEAFF,TGCGCCAGCAGCCAAGATTTTCAGGGGGCTGAAGCTTTCTTT,TRBD1,TRBV4-3,-,TRBJ1-1
CASSGGDRVWTNEKLFF,TGTGCCAGCAGTGGTGGGGACAGGGTATGGACTAATGAAAAACTGTTTTTT,TRBD1,TRBV6-1,-,TRBJ1-4
CASVSPSWTSGGGDTQYF,TGTGCCAGCGTGTCTCCCTCCTGGACTAGCGGGGGGGGAGATACGCAGTATTTT,TRBD2,TRBV27,-,TRBJ2-3
CASSFTPSHGPQHF,TGTGCCAGCAGCTTTACCCCAAGCCACGGGCCCCAGCATTTT,-,TRBV5-4,once,TRBJ1-5
CASSYSRDNTEAFF,TGTGCCAGCAGTTACTCGCGGGATAACACTGAAGCTTTCTTT,-,TRBV6-6,-,TRBJ1-1
CASSLVRETDTQYF,TGTGCCAGCAGCTTAGTCAGGGAAACAGATACGCAGTATTTT,-,TRBV7-9,-,TRBJ2-3
CAISFGTGFNQPQHF,TGTGCCATCTCATTCGGGACAGGGTTCAATCAGCCCCAGCATTTT,TRBD1,TRBV10-3,-,TRBJ1-5
CASSLGDQGVFRPLHF,TGTGCCAGCAGCTTAGGAGACCAGGGTGTGTTTCGACCCCTCCACTTT,-,TRBV7-8,-,TRBJ1-6
CASSQDRASGGAYEQYF,TGCGCCAGCAGCCAAGATAGGGCTAGCGGGGGGGCTTACGAGCAGTACTTC,TRBD2,TRBV4-1,-,TRBJ2-7
CASSLEGNEQYF,TGTGCCAGCAGTTTAGAGGGGAACGAGCAGTACTTC,-,TRBV12-3/TRBV12-4,-,TRBJ2-7
CASSLERVWAEAFF,TGTGCCAGCAGCTTAGAGAGGGTTTGGGCTGAAGCTTTCTTT,-,TRBV11-2,-,TRBJ1-1
CASSLADRGLETQYF,TGTGCCAGCAGCTTGGCGGACAGGGGGCTGGAGACCCAGTACTTC,TRBD1,TRBV5-4,-,TRBJ2-5
CASSAGTHGYTF,TGTGCCAGTAGTGCAGGGACTCATGGCTACACCTTC,-,TRBV19,-,TRBJ1-2
CASSSGLPNEQFF,TGTGCCAGCAGCTCAGGGTTACCAAATGAGCAGTTCTTC,-,TRBV7-2,-,TRBJ2-1
CASRAGSYEQYF,TGTGCCAGCAGGGCGGGGAGCTACGAGCAGTACTTC,-,TRBV12-3/TRBV12-4,-,TRBJ2-7
CASSVRGGAFLVSTDTQYF,TGTGCCAGCAGCGTACGAGGGGGGGCTTTCCTAGTCAGCACAGATACGCAGTATTTT,-,TRBV9,-,TRBJ2-3
CASSRQGGNEPDEKLFF,TGCGCCAGCAGCCGACAGGGTGGAAATGAACCGGATGAAAAACTGTTTTTT,TRBD1,TRBV5-1,once,TRBJ1-4
CATASSYSGNTIYF,TGTGCCACCGCTTCATCCTACTCTGGAAACACCATATATTTT,-,TRBV19,-,TRBJ1-3
CASRGGGPEAFF,TGTGCCAGCAGGGGAGGCGGGCCTGAAGCTTTCTTT,-,TRBV6-5,-,TRBJ1-1
CASSQVWASGYNEQFF,TGCGCCAGCAGCCAAGTGTGGGCTAGCGGTTACAATGAGCAGTTCTTC,TRBD2,TRBV4-1,-,TRBJ2-1
CASSQGQLSADTQYF,TGCGCCAGCAGCCAAGGACAATTGAGCGCAGATACGCAGTATTTT,-,TRBV10-1,few,TRBJ2-3
CATRDNMNTEAFF,TGTGCCACTCGGGATAACATGAACACTGAAGCTTTCTTT,-,TRBV19,-,TRBJ1-1